The following is a T cell receptor beta chain sequence with its context. Its antigen is not known. The data were obtained in a study of PD-L1 blockade in urothelial cancer. Across the study: It was at 3 weeks (second dose) and 6 weeks after treatment start that blood was analyzed. The median T cell count in blood samples was more than 110,000. Study-wide results and caveats: Below-median TCR clonality that was measured in pretreatment blood predicted better survival.

Specified time point: peripheral blood 6 weeks after treatment start. TCRdb's table, derived via immunoSEQ multiplex PCR, lists solely in-frame clones and lacks some. The sample includes around 66,000 clones, about nine tenths seen only once; the top ten take approximately 11%. V lost 1 base and J 4 bases, leaving 3 bases between the germline ends. The CDR3 is made up of 12 amino acids. CDR1 and CDR2 from the germline V gene are SGHDN and FVKESK. The rearrangement uses TRBV14 and TRBJ2-3, with D hard to call. The sample in question was PBMCs, obtained around atezolizumab (anti-PD-L1) treatment. This TCR was recovered from a man aged 55 to 70 with urothelial cancer. CDR3 in DNA: TGTGCCAGCAGCCAAGGGCCAGATACGCAGTATTTT. It translates to CASSQGPDTQYF.